This is a list of T cell receptor beta chains from one sample in a study of early T cells in non-severe SARS-CoV-2 infection. A single record per CDR3 protein comes from TCRdb applying MiXCR to the 5' RACE reads. The sample lists some 77,000 distinct CDR3 sequences, 15% to 20% occurring once. The sequencing sample was made of whole blood. The receptors here all came from an adult who was a healthcare worker with PCR-confirmed SARS-CoV-2 infection or an uninfected control (not recorded which). Both conserved end residues are part of each CDR3. A D gene is named only where the DNA matches it firmly. Size is stated for part of the rows, as once, few or many counts, or as a class when the clone is expanded.

TRBV5-5	TRBJ2-5	NA	medium-sized	TGTGCCAGCAGCTTTAGAGGACAAGAGACCCAGTACTTC	CASSFRGQETQYF
TRBV11-1	TRBJ2-5	NA	NA	TGTGCCAGCAGCTTAGCCAAAGAGACCCAGTACTTC	CASSLAKETQYF
TRBV12-3/TRBV12-4	TRBJ2-1	TRBD2	NA	TGTGCCAGCACTCAGCGGGACCCCTCCTACAATGAGCAGTTCTTC	CASTQRDPSYNEQFF
TRBV7-6	TRBJ2-3	TRBD2	many	TGTGCCAGCAGCTTAGTCCCTAGCGGGGGCATCACAGATACGCAGTATTTT	CASSLVPSGGITDTQYF
TRBV6-2/TRBV6-3	TRBJ2-5	NA	NA	TGTGCCAGCACTAAAAGGCCGGGACAAGCCCAAGAGACCCAGTACTTC	CASTKRPGQAQETQYF
TRBV20-1	TRBJ2-5	NA	NA	TGCAGTGCTAGTCTGGCGGGGACGGCCCCTCAAGAGACCCAGTACTTC	CSASLAGTAPQETQYF
TRBV11-3	TRBJ2-5	NA	few	TGTGCCAGCAGTCGGGGGAAGGGGTTCGAGACCCAGTACTTC	CASSRGKGFETQYF
TRBV3-1	TRBJ1-2	TRBD1	few	TGTGCCAGCAGCCAAGTCCGACAGGGGGTGGATGGCTACACCTTC	CASSQVRQGVDGYTF
TRBV5-1	TRBJ1-1	NA	NA	TGCGCCAGCAGCGTAGGACGGGGGAACACTGAAGCTTTCTTT	CASSVGRGNTEAFF
TRBV7-9	TRBJ2-7	NA	few	TGTGCCAGCAGCCCGATCAGAGAGAGATACGAGCAGTACTTC	CASSPIRERYEQYF
TRBV5-1	TRBJ2-2	NA	NA	TGCGCCAGCAGCCTACCGGCAATGACCACCGGGGAGCTGTTTTTT	CASSLPAMTTGELFF
TRBV9	TRBJ2-3	TRBD2	few	TGTGCCAGCAGCTCGCGGACTAGCGGGAGGGTTACAGATACGCAGTATTTT	CASSSRTSGRVTDTQYF
TRBV10-3	TRBJ2-2	TRBD1	few	TGTGCCACGGACAGGGGAGACACCGGGGAGCTGTTTTTT	CATDRGDTGELFF